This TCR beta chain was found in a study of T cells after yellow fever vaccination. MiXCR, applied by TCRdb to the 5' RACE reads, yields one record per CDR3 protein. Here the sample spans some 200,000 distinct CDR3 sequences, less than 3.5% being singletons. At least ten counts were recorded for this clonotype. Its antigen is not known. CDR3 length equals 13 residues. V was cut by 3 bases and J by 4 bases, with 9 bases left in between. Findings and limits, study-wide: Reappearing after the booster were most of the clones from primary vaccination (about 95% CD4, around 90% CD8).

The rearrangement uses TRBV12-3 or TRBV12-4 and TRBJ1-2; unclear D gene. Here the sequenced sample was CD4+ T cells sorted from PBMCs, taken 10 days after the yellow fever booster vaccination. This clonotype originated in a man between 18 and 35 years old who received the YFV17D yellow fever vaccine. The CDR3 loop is CASSLGVAYGYTF. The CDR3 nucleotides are TGTGCCAGCAGTTTGGGAGTAGCCTATGGCTACACCTTC.